This T cell receptor beta chain came from a study of T cell repertoires in cytomegalovirus infection. Looking at the study overall: Selected CMV epitopes included recently identified HLA-C-restricted ones as well as well-studied HLA-B-restricted ones. Both CMV infection and a matching HLA type were indicated by public TCR beta signatures. Study-wide results and limits: The study found HLA-C-restricted CMV-specific TCR beta clonotypes dominating the ex vivo response.

TCRdb re-called the reads with MiXCR, one entry per CDR3 protein. The profile shows approximately 340,000 distinct CDR3 sequences, about 29% of them singletons. Remarks on this clonotype: Its specificity is not known.

The source of this sequence is a human donor in good health (CMV status not recorded). Some clones in this sample may be carry-over from other donors' samples. Specimen: cultured PBMCs, collected from culture after CMV antigen stimulation.

The CDR3 sequence is CASRRAGNSPLHF. In DNA form, the CDR3 reads TGTGCCAGCAGACGGGCGGGAAATTCACCCCTCCACTTT. The chain employs TRBV6-5 and TRBJ1-6; D gene uncertain. Trimming removed 6 bases from V and 7 bases from J, with 10 bases in between. Germline CDR1 MNHEY, CDR2 SVGAGI. The CDR3 contains 13 residues.